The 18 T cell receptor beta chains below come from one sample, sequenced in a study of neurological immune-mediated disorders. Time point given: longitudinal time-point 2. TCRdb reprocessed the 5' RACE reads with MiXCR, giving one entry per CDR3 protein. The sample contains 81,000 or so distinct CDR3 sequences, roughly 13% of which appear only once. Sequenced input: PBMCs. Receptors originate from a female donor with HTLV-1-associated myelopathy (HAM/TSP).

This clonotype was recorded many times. CDR3 DNA: TGCAGTGCTTCTCCCGGGACAGGGTCCTACGAGCAGTACTTC. Translated: CSASPGTGSYEQYF. The chain joins TRBV20-1 to TRBJ2-7; 9 positions match TRBD1. Trimming cost V 5 bases and J 1 base; bases outside gene matches: 6. CDR1 is DFQATT, CDR2 SNEGSKA, per germline (reference sequence). There are 14 residues in the CDR3.

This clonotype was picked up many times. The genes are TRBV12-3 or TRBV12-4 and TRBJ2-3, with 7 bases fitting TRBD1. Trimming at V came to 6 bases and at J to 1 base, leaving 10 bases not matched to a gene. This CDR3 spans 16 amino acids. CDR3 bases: TGTGCCAGCAGGCAATCGCCCGGGACAGGCACAGATACGCAGTATTTT. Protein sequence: CASRQSPGTGTDTQYF.

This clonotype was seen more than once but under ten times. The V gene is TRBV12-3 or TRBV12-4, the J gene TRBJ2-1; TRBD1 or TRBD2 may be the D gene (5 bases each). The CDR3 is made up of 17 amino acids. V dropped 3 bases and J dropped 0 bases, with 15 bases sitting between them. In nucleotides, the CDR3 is TGTGCCAGCAGTTTTAAAGTGGGGACCAGCTCCTACAATGAGCAGTTCTTC. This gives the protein CASSFKVGTSSYNEQFF.

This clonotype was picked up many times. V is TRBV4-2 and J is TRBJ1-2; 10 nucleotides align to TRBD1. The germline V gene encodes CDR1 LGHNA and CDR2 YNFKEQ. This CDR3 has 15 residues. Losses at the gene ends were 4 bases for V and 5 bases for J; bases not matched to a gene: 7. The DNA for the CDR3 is TGTGCCAGCAGCCCCCAGACAGGGGGCAGGTATGGCTACACCTTC. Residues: CASSPQTGGRYGYTF.

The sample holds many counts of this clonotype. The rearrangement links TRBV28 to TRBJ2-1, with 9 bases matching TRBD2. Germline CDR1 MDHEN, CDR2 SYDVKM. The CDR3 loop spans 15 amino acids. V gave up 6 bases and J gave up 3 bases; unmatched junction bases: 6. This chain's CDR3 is CASSLRTSDYNEQFF. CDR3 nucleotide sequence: TGTGCCAGCAGCCTCCGGACTAGCGACTACAATGAGCAGTTCTTC.

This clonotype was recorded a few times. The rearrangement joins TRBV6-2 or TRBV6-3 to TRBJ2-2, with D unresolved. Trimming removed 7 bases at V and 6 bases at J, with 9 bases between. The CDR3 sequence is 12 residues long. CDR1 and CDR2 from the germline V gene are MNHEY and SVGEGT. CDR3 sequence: CASKDPPGELFF. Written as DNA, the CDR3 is TGTGCCAGCAAGGACCCTCCCGGGGAGCTGTTTTTT.

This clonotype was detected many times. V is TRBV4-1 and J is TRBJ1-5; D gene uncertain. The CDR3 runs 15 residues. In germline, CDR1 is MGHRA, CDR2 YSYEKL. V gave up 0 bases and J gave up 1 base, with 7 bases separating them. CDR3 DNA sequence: TGCGCCAGCAGCCAAGATAGGCGGAGCAATCAGCCCCAGCATTTT. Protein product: CASSQDRRSNQPQHF.

The CDR3 DNA reads as TGCAGTGCTACTAGCGGGGCGGCGAGTACAGATACGCAGTATTTT. It codes for CSATSGAASTDTQYF. The chain combines TRBV20-1 with TRBJ2-3, with TRBD2 matching 9 bases. There are 15 residues in the CDR3. V lost 4 bases, J lost 3 bases, and 8 bases stayed unmatched. CDR1 is DFQATT and CDR2 is SNEGSKA in the germline V gene (reference sequence).

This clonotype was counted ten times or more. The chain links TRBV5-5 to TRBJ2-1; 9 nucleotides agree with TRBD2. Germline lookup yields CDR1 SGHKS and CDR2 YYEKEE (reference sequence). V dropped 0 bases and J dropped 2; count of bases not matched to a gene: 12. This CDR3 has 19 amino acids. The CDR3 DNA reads TGTGCCAGCAGCTTGGAAAGGGGCGGGGGGGCCCCAACCTACAATGAGCAGTTCTTC. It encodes CASSLERGGGAPTYNEQFF.

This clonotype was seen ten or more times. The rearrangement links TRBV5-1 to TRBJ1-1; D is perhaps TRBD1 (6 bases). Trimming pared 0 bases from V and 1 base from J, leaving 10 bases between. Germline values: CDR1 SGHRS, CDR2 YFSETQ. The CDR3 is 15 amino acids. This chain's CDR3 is CASSLAGGSNTEAFF. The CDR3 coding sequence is TGCGCCAGCAGCTTGGCGGGGGGCTCGAACACTGAAGCTTTCTTT.

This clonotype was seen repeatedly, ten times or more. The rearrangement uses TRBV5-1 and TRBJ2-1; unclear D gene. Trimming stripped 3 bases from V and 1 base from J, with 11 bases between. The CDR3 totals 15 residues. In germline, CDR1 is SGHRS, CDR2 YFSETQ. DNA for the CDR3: TGCGCCAGCAGCTCGTACTACGTATCCTACAATGAGCAGTTCTTC. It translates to CASSSYYVSYNEQFF.

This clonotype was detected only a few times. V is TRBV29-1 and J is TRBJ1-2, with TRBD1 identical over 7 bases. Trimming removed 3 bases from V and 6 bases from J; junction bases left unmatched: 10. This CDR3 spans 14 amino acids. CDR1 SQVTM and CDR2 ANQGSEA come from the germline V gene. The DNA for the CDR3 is TGCAGCGTTGAGTTCCTTAGGACAGGAAATGGCTACACCTTC. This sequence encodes CSVEFLRTGNGYTF.

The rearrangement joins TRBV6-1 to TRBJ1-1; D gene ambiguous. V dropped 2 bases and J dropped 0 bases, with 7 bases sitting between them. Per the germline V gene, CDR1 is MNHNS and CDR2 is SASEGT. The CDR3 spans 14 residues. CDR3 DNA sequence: TGTGCCAGCAGTGAATCCCTCTTGAACACTGAAGCTTTCTTT. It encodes CASSESLLNTEAFF.

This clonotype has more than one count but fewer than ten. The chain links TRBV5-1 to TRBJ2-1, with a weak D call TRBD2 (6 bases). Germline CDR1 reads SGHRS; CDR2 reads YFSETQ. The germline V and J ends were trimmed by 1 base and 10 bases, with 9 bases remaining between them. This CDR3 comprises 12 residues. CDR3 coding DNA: TGCGCCAGCAGCTTGACGGGGGACGAGCAGTTCTTC. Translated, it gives CASSLTGDEQFF.

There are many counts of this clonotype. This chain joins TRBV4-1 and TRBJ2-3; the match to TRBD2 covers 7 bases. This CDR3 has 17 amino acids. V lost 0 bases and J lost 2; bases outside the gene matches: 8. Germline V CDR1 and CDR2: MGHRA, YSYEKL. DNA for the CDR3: TGCGCCAGCAGCCAAGAGGGGGACTACCAACTCACAGATACGCAGTATTTT. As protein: CASSQEGDYQLTDTQYF.

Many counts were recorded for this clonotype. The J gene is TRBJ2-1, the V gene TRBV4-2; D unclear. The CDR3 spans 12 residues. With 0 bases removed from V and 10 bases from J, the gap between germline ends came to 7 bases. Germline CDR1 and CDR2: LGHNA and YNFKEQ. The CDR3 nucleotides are TGTGCCAGCAGCCAAGACGGTAGGGAGCAGTTCTTC. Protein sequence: CASSQDGREQFF.

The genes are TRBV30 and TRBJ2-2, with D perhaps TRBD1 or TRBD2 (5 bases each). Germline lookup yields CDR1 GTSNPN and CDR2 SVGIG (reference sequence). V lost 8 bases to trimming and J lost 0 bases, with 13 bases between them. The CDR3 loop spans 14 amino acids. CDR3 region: CAGSWGSNTGELFF. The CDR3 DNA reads TGTGCCGGTTCGTGGGGGTCGAACACCGGGGAGCTGTTTTTT.

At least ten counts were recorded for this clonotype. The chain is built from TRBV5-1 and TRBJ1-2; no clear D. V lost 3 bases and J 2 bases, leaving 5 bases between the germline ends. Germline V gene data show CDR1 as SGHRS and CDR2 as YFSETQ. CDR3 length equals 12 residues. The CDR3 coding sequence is TGCGCCAGCAGCTCGAGAAACTATGGCTACACCTTC. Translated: CASSSRNYGYTF.